The 2 T cell receptor beta chains presented below share a single source sample, sequenced in a study of blood T cell repertoires in COVID-19. Produced via immunoSEQ multiplex PCR; TCRdb's table is partial and in-frame only. The sample records 300,000 to 350,000 clones, around 90% being singletons. Sample: peripheral blood. Receptor source: a man in his late teens or twenties with active or convalescent COVID-19.

The chain links TRBV27 to TRBJ1-2; 7 bases map to TRBD1. V lost 6 bases and J lost 7; bases outside the gene matches: 5. The CDR3 runs to 12 residues. CDR1 is MNHEY, CDR2 SMNVEV, per germline (reference sequence). The CDR3 spells CASSTTGFGYTF. CDR3 coding DNA: TGTGCCAGCAGCACGACAGGGTTTGGCTACACCTTC.

The gene calls are TRBV27 and TRBJ2-1; TRBD2 agrees at 8 bases. V shed 3 bases, J shed 8 bases, and the junction held 12 bases outside the gene matches. This CDR3 has 16 residues. CDR1 is MNHEY and CDR2 is SMNVEV in the germline V gene (reference sequence). The CDR3 loop reads CASSFLSGSVPHEQFF. For the CDR3, the DNA is TGTGCCAGCAGTTTTTTGAGCGGGAGTGTACCCCATGAGCAGTTCTTC.